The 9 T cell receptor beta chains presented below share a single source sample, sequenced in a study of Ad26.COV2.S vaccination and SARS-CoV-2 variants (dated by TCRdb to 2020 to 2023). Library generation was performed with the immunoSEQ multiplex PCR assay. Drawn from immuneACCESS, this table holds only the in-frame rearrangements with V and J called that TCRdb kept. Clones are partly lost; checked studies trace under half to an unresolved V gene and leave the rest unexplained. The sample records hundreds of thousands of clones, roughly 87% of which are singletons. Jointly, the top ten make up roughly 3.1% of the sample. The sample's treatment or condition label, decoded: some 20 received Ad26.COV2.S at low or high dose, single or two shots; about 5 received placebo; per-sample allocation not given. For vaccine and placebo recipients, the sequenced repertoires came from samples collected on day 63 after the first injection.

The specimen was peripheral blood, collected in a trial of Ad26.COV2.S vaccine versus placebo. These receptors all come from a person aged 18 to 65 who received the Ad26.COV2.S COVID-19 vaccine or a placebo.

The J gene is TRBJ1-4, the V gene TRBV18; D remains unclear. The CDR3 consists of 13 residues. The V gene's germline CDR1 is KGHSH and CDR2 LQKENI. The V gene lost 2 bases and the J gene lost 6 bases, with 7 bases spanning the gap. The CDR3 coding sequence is TGTGCCAGCTCACCAGGGGTAGATGAAAAACTGTTTTTT. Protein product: CASSPGVDEKLFF.

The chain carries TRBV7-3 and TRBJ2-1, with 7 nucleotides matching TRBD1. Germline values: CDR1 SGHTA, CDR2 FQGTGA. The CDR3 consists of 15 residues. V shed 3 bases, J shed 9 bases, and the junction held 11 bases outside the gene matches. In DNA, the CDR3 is TGTGCCAGCAGCTTTTTTACAGGGGAAGGTGGTGAGCAGTTCTTC. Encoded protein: CASSFFTGEGGEQFF.

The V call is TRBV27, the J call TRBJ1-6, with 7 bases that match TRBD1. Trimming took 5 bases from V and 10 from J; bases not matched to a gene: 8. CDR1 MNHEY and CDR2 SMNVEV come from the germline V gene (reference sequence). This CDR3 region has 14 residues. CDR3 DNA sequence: TGTGCCAGCAGTCCCCGACAGGGATTCTCACCCCTCCACTTT. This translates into CASSPRQGFSPLHF.

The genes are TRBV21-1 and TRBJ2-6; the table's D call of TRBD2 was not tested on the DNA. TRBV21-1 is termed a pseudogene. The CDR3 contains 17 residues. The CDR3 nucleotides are TGTGCCAGCAGTAGAGTCGAGAAATCGCCTGGGGCCAACGTCCTGACTTTC. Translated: CASSRVEKSPGANVLTF.

The chain's CDR3 is CASSVTGRAGELFF. Written as DNA, the CDR3 is TGTGCCAGCAGCGTGACAGGGAGGGCCGGGGAGCTGTTTTTT. The V and J genes are TRBV9 and TRBJ2-2; either TRBD1 or TRBD2 may supply D (7 bases each). CDR3 length: 14 residues. V lost 2 bases and J 6 bases, leaving 11 bases between the germline ends. CDR1 and CDR2 (germline): SGDLS, YYNGEE.

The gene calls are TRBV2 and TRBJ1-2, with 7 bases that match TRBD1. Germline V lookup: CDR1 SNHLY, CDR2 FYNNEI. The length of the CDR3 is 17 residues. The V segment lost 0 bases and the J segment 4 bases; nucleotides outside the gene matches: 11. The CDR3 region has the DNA TGTGCCAGCAGTGAAGCGGGTCTACAGGGGACAGCCTATGGCTACACCTTC. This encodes CASSEAGLQGTAYGYTF.

The CDR3, as DNA: TGTGCCTCCCTCGGGGACAGCTCCTACGAGCAGTACTTC. Its protein product is CASLGDSSYEQYF. The chain recombines TRBV30 with TRBJ2-7; 7 positions agree with TRBD1. Germline CDR1 GTSNPN, CDR2 SVGIG (reference sequence). The CDR3 is made up of 13 amino acids. V gave up 7 bases and J gave up 0 bases; unmatched junction bases: 6.

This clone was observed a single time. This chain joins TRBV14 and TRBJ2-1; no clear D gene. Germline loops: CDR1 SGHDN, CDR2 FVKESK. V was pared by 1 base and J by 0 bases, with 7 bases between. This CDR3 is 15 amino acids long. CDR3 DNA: TGTGCCAGCAGCCAAGTGGGTAGCTCCTACAATGAGCAGTTCTTC. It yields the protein CASSQVGSSYNEQFF.

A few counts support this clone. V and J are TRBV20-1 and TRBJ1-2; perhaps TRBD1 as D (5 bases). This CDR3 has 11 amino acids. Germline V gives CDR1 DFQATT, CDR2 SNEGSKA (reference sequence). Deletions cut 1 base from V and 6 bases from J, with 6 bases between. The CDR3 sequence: CSARGGDGYTF. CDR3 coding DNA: TGCAGTGCTAGAGGGGGCGATGGCTACACCTTC.